This T cell receptor (beta chain) was sequenced during a study of CXCR3-negative and CXCR3-positive naive CD8 T cells. Regarding this clonotype: The antigen remains undetermined.

Study conclusions and caveats: CXCR3-positive naive cells had more hydrophobic TRB CDR3s than CXCR3-negative naive cells. Similar TRBV-TRBJ usage characterized naive CXCR3-negative and CXCR3-positive cells; memory cells differed.

The V gene's germline CDR1 is MNHEY and CDR2 SVGAGI. The CDR3 is 17 amino acids. Each CD8+ T cell subset was sorted in triplicate, around 300,000 cells each. Naive CD8+ T lymphocytes were specified as CD45RO-CCR7+CD27+CD95-. The TRB libraries of cDNA were built by UMI-labeled 5' RACE. TCRdb re-analyzed the 5' RACE reads; it lists each CDR3 protein once, without DNA. The table for this sample gives tens of thousands of distinct CDR3 sequences. The chain carries TRBV6-5 and TRBJ2-5; TCRdb's D gene call, TRBD2, goes unchecked for lack of DNA. This clonotype was obtained from a human donor in good health. Some clones in this sample may be carry-over from other donors' samples. The sequencing input was naive CXCR3+ CD8+ T cells from blood. Documented subset: CD45RO-CCR7+CD27+CD95- naive CD8+ T cells expressing CXCR3 (TNR3+). CDR3 region: CASSYRTSGSSQETQYF.